This TCR beta chain was captured by sequencing in a study of OX40 agonist ivuxolimab in advanced cancers. Overall study results and limits: At 0.1 to 3.0 mg/kg, clonal expansion of CD4+ and CD8+ blood T cells had occurred by week 6. Expanded peripheral T cells had an undetermined antigen specificity.

V was cut by 2 bases and J by 11 bases, with 11 bases left in between. Germline V gene sequence: CDR1 SEHNR, CDR2 FQNEAQ (reference sequence). The CDR3 runs to 12 residues. On this clone: Its antigen is not identified.

Assay: immunoSEQ multiplex PCR; the TCRdb copy retains only in-frame clones and omits some. This table holds around 80,000 clones, over 85% found once. The J gene is TRBJ2-3, the V gene TRBV7-9, with unresolved D. Source: CD4+ or CD8+ T cells sorted from blood, taken in a trial of the OX40 agonist ivuxolimab. The clonotype was recovered from an adult with an advanced solid tumor such as melanoma, head and neck, liver or kidney cancer. Written as DNA, the CDR3 is TGTGCCAGCAGCTTACTTGACGCACTGCAGTATTTT. Translated, it gives CASSLLDALQYF.